These 17 T cell receptor beta chains originate from one sample sequenced in a study of blood T cell repertoires in COVID-19. The table came from immunoSEQ multiplex PCR; TCRdb's copy has only in-frame clones and leaves some out. Altogether more than 95,000 clones are present, roughly four fifths being singletons, with the ten largest covering roughly 5%. Sequenced sample: peripheral blood. The receptor source for this set is a man in his 60s with acute or convalescent COVID-19.

The chain employs TRBV6-5 and TRBJ1-1; perhaps TRBD1 as D (5 bases). V was pared by 6 bases and J by 2 bases, with 16 bases between. The CDR3 has 15 residues. Germline values: CDR1 MNHEY, CDR2 SVGAGI. CDR3 protein: CASSAKEGVNTEAFF. CDR3 DNA sequence: TGTGCCAGCAGCGCCAAGGAAGGGGTTAACACTGAAGCTTTCTTT.

As regards this clone: Other nucleotide sequences from this sample produce the same CDR3. The V and J genes are TRBV6-5 and TRBJ1-5; maybe TRBD1 (5 bases). CDR3 length: 14 amino acids. Germline lookup yields CDR1 MNHEY and CDR2 SVGAGI. V gave up 2 bases and J gave up 4 bases, with 9 bases separating them. CDR3 nucleotide sequence: TGTGCCAGCAGTTACAGGGGTGGGAATCAGCCCCAGCATTTT. It translates to CASSYRGGNQPQHF.

The chain is built from TRBV5-1 and TRBJ2-7, with D perhaps TRBD2 (5 bases). Germline lookup yields CDR1 SGHRS and CDR2 YFSETQ. Trimming shortened V by 2 bases and J by 3 bases, and 9 bases separated the two germline ends. The CDR3 totals 13 residues. DNA for the CDR3: TGCGCCAGCAGCTTAGTAGGGAGCTACGAGCAGTACTTC. Amino acids: CASSLVGSYEQYF.

The chain employs TRBV27 and TRBJ2-7, with 14 bases matching TRBD2. CDR3 size: 19 residues. Germline V gene lookup returns CDR1 MNHEY and CDR2 SMNVEV (reference sequence). V shed 6 bases, J shed 2 bases, and the junction held 15 bases outside the gene matches. This CDR3 reads CASSLKGLAGVGHPYEQYF. DNA for the CDR3: TGTGCCAGCAGCTTAAAGGGACTAGCGGGAGTGGGGCATCCCTACGAGCAGTACTTC.

V gene TRBV4-1 combines with J gene TRBJ2-3, with 13 bases identical to TRBD2. CDR1 and CDR2 (germline): MGHRA, YSYEKL. The trim removed 0 bases at V and 0 bases at J, leaving 9 bases unmatched. The CDR3 contains 20 residues. CDR3: CASSQDPGLAGMSSTDTQYF. DNA of the CDR3: TGCGCCAGCAGCCAAGATCCGGGACTAGCGGGGATGTCTAGCACAGATACGCAGTATTTT.

The rearrangement joins TRBV6-5 to TRBJ2-7; TRBD2 might be the D (6 bases). V was pared by 2 bases and J by 7 bases, with 15 bases between. Per the germline V gene, CDR1 is MNHEY and CDR2 is SVGAGI. The CDR3 is made up of 14 amino acids. Here the CDR3 reads CASSYTQAGQEQYF. The DNA for the CDR3 is TGTGCCAGCAGTTACACCCAAGCGGGTCAGGAGCAGTACTTC.

The J gene is TRBJ1-5, the V gene TRBV19, with 10 bases fitting TRBD1. The junction had 8 bases not matched to a gene; V was cut back by 7 bases and J by 5 bases. This CDR3 has 15 amino acids. Germline CDR1 reads LNHDA; CDR2 reads SQIVND (reference sequence). DNA for the CDR3: TGTGCCAGTACCCCGACAGGGGGCGAGTATCAGCCCCAGCATTTT. Encoded protein: CASTPTGGEYQPQHF.

V is TRBV30 and J is TRBJ2-5; unclear D gene. CDR1 is GTSNPN and CDR2 is SVGIG in the germline V gene (reference sequence). The CDR3 consists of 10 residues. Trimming left V 3 bases short and J 4 bases short, with 3 bases between. As DNA, the CDR3 is TGTGCCTGGAGCGGAGAGACCCAGTACTTC. Translated: CAWSGETQYF.

This sequence joins TRBV28 and TRBJ2-7; D perhaps matches TRBD2 (6 bases). CDR3 length: 15 residues. V was shortened by 2 bases and J by 0 bases, with 11 bases between the two germline ends. In germline, CDR1 is MDHEN, CDR2 SYDVKM. The CDR3 loop reads CASSLGGASSYEQYF. The CDR3 DNA follows: TGTGCCAGCAGTTTAGGAGGGGCCAGCTCCTACGAGCAGTACTTC.

This clone was seen more than once but under ten times. This chain connects TRBV6-5 to TRBJ2-2; no firm D call. Trimming took 7 bases from V and 0 from J, leaving 9 bases between them. CDR1 is MNHEY, CDR2 SVGAGI, per germline. The CDR3 is 14 amino acids. CDR3 loop: CASIPRTNTGELFF. In DNA form, the CDR3 reads TGTGCCAGCATACCCAGGACGAACACCGGGGAGCTGTTTTTT.

The chain joins TRBV30 to TRBJ1-6; a weak D match, TRBD1 (5 bases). V lost 4 bases and J 11 bases, leaving 15 bases between the germline ends. CDR1 and CDR2 (germline): GTSNPN, SVGIG (reference sequence). This CDR3 is built from 13 residues. CDR3: CAWTLGPYAPLHF. The DNA of the CDR3 is TGTGCCTGGACCTTGGGGCCTTACGCACCCCTCCACTTT.

This sequence joins TRBV25-1 and TRBJ1-1; TRBD1 matches at 7 bases. Germline assignment: CDR1 MGHDK and CDR2 SYGVNS. Losses at the gene ends were 8 bases for V and 4 bases for J; bases not matched to a gene: 13. There are 15 residues in the CDR3. This CDR3 reads CASGRDSGRITEAFF. CDR3 nucleotides: TGTGCCAGCGGGCGGGACAGTGGAAGGATCACTGAAGCTTTCTTT.

The chain has TRBV28 and TRBJ2-6, with D possibly TRBD1 on 5 matching bases. Germline V gene lookup returns CDR1 MDHEN and CDR2 SYDVKM. The germline V and J ends were trimmed by 3 bases and 4 bases, with 16 bases remaining between them. This CDR3 comprises 17 residues. The CDR3 DNA reads TGTGCCAGCAGTTTCCAACAGGTTCGACTCGGGGCCAACGTCCTGACTTTC. This encodes CASSFQQVRLGANVLTF.

The chain recombines TRBV5-5 with TRBJ2-1, with 10 bases matching TRBD2. The CDR3 covers 15 residues. V dropped 7 bases and J dropped 7; count of bases not matched to a gene: 11. Per the germline V gene, CDR1 is SGHKS and CDR2 is YYEKEE (reference sequence). This CDR3 is CASLPSGRAFNEQFF. For the CDR3, the DNA is TGTGCCAGCTTACCGAGCGGGAGGGCCTTTAATGAGCAGTTCTTC.

The chain links TRBV6-1 to TRBJ1-1, with 8 bases aligning to TRBD1. V trimming: 0 bases; J trimming: 1 base; junction bases outside the gene matches: 13. The germline gives CDR1 MNHNS, CDR2 SASEGT. There are 19 residues in the CDR3. The DNA of the CDR3 is TGTGCCAGCAGTGAAGCGCCTTATACGCAGGGGGCTGGGAACACTGAAGCTTTCTTT. Translating it yields CASSEAPYTQGAGNTEAFF.

The CDR3 coding sequence is TGCAGCGTTGGGGGGCTGGACGAGCAGTACTTC. Its translation: CSVGGLDEQYF. The chain links TRBV29-1 to TRBJ2-7; D may be TRBD1 (6 bases). Per the germline V gene, CDR1 is SQVTM and CDR2 is ANQGSEA. V gave up 4 bases and J gave up 5 bases, with 9 bases separating them. There are 11 residues in the CDR3.

The chain couples TRBV11-2 to TRBJ1-5, with a possible D match to TRBD1 (5 bases). CDR1 is SGHAT, CDR2 FQNNGV, per germline. The CDR3 runs to 13 residues. Trimming left V 5 bases short and J 5 bases short, with 10 bases between. In DNA form, the CDR3 reads TGTGCCAGCAGCGCAGGGTTCGATCAGCCCCAGCATTTT. Its protein is CASSAGFDQPQHF. Variable domain in full (rest from reference TRBV11-2 and TRBJ1-5): EAGVAQSPRYKIIEKRQSVAFWCNPISGHATLYWYQQILGQGPKLLIQFQNNGVVDDSQLPKDRFSAERLKGVDSTLKIQPAKLEDSAVYLCASSAGFDQPQHFGDGTRLSIL.